The present entry profiles one T cell receptor beta chain with its context. Its specificity is not known. This specimen belongs to a study of identifying expanded T cells in peripheral blood. During the collection period, no donor immune events like infections were recorded. Trimming stripped 5 bases from V and 13 bases from J, with 14 bases between. Germline V lookup: CDR1 MGHDK, CDR2 SYGVNS. The CDR3 is 12 residues long. The assay was immunoSEQ multiplex PCR, and TCRdb's table has in-frame clones only and misses some. Of 85,000 to 100,000 clones in the sample, about nine tenths were seen once. General observations from the study: Variance in clone template counts between approximately 2-week samples significantly increased with total template count across all healthy donors.

The genes are TRBV25-1 and TRBJ2-2, with D uncertain. The material sequenced was blood. The receptor comes from a person between 18 and 75 years old in good health. The chain's CDR3 is CASSFQNSRLFF. The DNA of the CDR3 is TGTGCCAGCAGTTTCCAGAACAGTCGGCTGTTTTTT.